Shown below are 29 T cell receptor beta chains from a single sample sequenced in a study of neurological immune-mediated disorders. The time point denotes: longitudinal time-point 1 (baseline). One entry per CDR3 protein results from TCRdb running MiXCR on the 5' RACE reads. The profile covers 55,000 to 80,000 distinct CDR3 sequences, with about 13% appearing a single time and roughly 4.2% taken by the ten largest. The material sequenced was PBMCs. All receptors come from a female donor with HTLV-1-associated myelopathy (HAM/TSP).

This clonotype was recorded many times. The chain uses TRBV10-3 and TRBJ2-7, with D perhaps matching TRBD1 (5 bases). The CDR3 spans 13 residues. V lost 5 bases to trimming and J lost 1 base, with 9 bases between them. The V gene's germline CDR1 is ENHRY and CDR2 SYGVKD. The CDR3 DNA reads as TGTGCCATCAGTTTTCCAGGGTCCTACGAGCAGTACTTC. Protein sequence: CAISFPGSYEQYF.

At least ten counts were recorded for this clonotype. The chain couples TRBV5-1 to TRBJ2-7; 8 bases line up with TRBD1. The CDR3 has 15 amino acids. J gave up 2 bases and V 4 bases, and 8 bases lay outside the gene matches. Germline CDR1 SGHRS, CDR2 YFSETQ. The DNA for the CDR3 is TGCGCCAGCAGCGTGGGGGCAGGGGGCGCCTACGAGCAGTACTTC. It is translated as CASSVGAGGAYEQYF.

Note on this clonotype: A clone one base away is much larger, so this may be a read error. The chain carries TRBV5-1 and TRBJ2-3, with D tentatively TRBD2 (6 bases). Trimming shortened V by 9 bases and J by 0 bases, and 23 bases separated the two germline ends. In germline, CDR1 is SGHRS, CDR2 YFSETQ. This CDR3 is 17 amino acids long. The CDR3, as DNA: TGCGCCAACAGTTCCGGGACTCGCACCTCTAGCACAGATACGCAGTATTTT. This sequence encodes CANSSGTRTSSTDTQYF.

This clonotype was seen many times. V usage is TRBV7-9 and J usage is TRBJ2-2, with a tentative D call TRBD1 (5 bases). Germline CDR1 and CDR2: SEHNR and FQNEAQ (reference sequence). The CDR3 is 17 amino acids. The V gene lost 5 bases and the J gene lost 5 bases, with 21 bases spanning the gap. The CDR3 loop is CASSHSPPTPGTGELFF. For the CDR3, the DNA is TGTGCCAGCAGCCACTCCCCCCCCACGCCAGGGACCGGGGAGCTGTTTTTT.

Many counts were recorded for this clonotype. CDR3 sequence (DNA): TGTGCCAGCATTTCACTCGGACAGGGGAACACTGAAGCTTTCTTT. Protein sequence: CASISLGQGNTEAFF. The chain recombines TRBV6-5 with TRBJ1-1; 8 bases fit TRBD1. The CDR3 runs 15 residues. The germline gives CDR1 MNHEY, CDR2 SVGAGI. Trimming took 7 bases from V and 1 from J; bases not matched to a gene: 8.

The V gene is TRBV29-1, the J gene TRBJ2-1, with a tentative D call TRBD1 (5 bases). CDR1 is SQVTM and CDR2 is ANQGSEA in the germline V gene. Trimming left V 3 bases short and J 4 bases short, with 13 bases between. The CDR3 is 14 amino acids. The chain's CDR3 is CSVESRAKYNEQFF. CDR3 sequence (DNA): TGCAGCGTTGAGAGCAGGGCAAAGTACAATGAGCAGTTCTTC.

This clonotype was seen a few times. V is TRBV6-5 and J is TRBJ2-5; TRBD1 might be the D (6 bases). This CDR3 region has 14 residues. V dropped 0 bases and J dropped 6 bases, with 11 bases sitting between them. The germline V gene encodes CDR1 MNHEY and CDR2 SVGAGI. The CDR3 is CASSYSSTGQTQYF. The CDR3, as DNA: TGTGCCAGCAGTTACTCGAGTACAGGGCAGACCCAGTACTTC.

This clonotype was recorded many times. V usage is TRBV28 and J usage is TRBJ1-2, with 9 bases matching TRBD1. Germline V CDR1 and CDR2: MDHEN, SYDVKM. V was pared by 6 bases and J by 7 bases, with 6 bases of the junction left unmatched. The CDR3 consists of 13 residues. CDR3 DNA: TGTGCCAGCAGGCCTACAGGGGGCATTGGCTACACCTTC. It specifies CASRPTGGIGYTF.

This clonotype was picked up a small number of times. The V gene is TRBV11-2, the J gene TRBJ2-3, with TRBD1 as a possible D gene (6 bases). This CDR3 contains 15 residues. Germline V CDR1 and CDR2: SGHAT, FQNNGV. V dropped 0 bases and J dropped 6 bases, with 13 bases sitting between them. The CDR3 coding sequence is TGTGCCAGCAGCTTAGAGGCAGGGGTCTACGATACGCAGTATTTT. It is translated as CASSLEAGVYDTQYF.

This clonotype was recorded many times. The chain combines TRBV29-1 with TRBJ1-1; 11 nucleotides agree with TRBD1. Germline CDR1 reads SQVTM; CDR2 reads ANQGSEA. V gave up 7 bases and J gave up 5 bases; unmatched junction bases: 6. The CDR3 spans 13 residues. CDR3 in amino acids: CSAEGTGGTEAFF. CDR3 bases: TGCAGCGCAGAGGGGACAGGGGGTACTGAAGCTTTCTTT.

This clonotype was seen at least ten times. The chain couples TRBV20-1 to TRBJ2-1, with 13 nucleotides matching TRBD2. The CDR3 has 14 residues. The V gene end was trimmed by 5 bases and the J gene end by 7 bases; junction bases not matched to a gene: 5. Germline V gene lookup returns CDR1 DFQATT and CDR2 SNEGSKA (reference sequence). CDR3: CSAATSGGANEQFF. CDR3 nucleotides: TGCAGTGCTGCTACTAGCGGGGGGGCTAATGAGCAGTTCTTC.

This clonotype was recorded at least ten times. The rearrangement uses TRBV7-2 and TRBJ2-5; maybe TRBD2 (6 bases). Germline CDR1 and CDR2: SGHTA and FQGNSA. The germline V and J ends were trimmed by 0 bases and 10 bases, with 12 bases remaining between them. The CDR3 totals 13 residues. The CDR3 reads CASSLALGGDQYF. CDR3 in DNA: TGTGCCAGCAGCTTAGCGCTCGGAGGGGACCAGTACTTC.

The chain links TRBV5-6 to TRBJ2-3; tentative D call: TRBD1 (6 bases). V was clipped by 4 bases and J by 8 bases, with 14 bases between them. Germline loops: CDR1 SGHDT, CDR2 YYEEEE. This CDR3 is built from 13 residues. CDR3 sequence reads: CASSPDRTVTQYF. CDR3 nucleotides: TGTGCCAGCAGCCCGGACAGAACTGTTACGCAGTATTTT.

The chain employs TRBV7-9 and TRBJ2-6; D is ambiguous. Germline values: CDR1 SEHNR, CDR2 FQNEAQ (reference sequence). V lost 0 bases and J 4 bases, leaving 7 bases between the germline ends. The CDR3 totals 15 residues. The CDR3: CASSLAGIGANVLTF. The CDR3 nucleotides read TGTGCCAGCAGCTTAGCAGGGATCGGGGCCAACGTCCTGACTTTC.

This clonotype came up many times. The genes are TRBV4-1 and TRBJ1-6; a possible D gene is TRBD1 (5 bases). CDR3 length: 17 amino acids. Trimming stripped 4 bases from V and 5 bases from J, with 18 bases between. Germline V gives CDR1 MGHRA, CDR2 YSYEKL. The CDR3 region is CASSRSPLGTDNSPLHF. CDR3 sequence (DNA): TGCGCCAGCAGCCGATCCCCCCTCGGGACGGATAATTCACCCCTCCACTTT.

For the CDR3, the DNA is TGTGCCAGCAGCTTAAGACTAGCGGGGGGGGTGGATACGCAGTATTTT. Translated: CASSLRLAGGVDTQYF. The V and J genes are TRBV7-2 and TRBJ2-3, with 14 bases matching TRBD2. Germline loops: CDR1 SGHTA, CDR2 FQGNSA. J gave up 6 bases and V 2 bases, and 4 bases lay outside the gene matches. This CDR3 is 16 amino acids long.

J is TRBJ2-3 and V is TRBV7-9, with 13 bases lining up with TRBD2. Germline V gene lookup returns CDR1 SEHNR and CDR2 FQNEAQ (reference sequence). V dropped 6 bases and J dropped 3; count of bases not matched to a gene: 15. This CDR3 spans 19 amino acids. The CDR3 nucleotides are TGTGCCAGCAGACCCAGACTAGCGGGGGGTCTACAATTTACAGATACGCAGTATTTT. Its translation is CASRPRLAGGLQFTDTQYF.

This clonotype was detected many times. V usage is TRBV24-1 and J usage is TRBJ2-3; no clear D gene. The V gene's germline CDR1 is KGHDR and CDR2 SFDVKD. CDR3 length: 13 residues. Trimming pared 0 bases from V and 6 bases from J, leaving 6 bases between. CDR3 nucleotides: TGTGCCACCAGTGATTTGTTAGGGGATACGCAGTATTTT. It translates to CATSDLLGDTQYF.

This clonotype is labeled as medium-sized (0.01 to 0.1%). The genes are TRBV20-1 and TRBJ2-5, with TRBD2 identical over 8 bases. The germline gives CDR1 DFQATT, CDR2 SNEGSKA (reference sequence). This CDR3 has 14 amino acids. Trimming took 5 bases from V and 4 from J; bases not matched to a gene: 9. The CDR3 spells CSAGSWTSSETQYF. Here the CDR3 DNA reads TGCAGTGCTGGCTCCTGGACTAGCTCAGAGACCCAGTACTTC.

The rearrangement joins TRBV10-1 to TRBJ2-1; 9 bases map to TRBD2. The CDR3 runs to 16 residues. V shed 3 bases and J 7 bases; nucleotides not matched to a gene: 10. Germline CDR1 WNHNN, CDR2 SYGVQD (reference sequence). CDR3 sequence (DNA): TGCGCCAGCAGTGAAGGAAGCGGGGGGCCGGGAAATGAGCAGTTCTTC. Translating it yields CASSEGSGGPGNEQFF.

The CDR3 DNA follows: TGCAGTGCTAGTGGGGGACAGCTCACAGATACGCAGTATTTT. Its protein is CSASGGQLTDTQYF. This chain connects TRBV20-1 to TRBJ2-3, with 7 bases lining up with TRBD1. There are 14 residues in the CDR3. J gave up 2 bases and V 3 bases, and 5 bases lay outside the gene matches. Germline assignment: CDR1 DFQATT and CDR2 SNEGSKA (reference sequence).

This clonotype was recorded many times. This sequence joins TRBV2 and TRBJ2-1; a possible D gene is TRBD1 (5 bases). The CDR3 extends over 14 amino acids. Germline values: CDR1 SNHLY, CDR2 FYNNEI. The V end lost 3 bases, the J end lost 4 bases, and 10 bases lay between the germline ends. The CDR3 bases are TGTGCCAGCAGTGACAGGGTTAGGTACAATGAGCAGTTCTTC. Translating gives CASSDRVRYNEQFF.

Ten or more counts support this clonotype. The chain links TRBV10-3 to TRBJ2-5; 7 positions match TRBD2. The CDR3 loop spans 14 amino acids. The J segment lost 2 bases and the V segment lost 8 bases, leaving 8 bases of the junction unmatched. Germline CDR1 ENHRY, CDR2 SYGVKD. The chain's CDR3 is CAISNSGSQETQYF. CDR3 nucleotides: TGTGCCATCTCGAATAGCGGGTCTCAAGAGACCCAGTACTTC.

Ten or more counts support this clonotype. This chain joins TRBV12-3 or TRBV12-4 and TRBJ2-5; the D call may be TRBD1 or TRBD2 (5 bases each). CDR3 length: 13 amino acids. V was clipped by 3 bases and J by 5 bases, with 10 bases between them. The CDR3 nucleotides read TGTGCCAGCAGTTTTGGGGGTTCGGAGACCCAGTACTTC. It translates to CASSFGGSETQYF.

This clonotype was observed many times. The CDR3 loop is CSAKAKGGYTF. The CDR3 DNA reads as TGCAGTGCTAAGGCGAAGGGAGGCTACACCTTC. The chain recombines TRBV20-1 with TRBJ1-2; D not certain. Trimming removed 4 bases from V and 8 bases from J, with 11 bases in between. The CDR3 totals 11 residues. Germline CDR1 reads DFQATT; CDR2 reads SNEGSKA (reference sequence).

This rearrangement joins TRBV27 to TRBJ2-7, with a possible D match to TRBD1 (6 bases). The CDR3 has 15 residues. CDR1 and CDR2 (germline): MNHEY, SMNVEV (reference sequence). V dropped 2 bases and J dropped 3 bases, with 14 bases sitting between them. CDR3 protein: CASSLRAGALYEQYF. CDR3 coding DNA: TGTGCCAGCAGTTTAAGGGCAGGGGCCCTCTACGAGCAGTACTTC.

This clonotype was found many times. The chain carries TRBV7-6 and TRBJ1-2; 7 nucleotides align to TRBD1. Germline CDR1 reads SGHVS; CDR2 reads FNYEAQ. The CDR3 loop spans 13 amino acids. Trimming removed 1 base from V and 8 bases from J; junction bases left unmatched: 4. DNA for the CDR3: TGTGCCAGCAGCTTAGAGAGGGGGCACGGCTACACCTTC. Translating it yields CASSLERGHGYTF.

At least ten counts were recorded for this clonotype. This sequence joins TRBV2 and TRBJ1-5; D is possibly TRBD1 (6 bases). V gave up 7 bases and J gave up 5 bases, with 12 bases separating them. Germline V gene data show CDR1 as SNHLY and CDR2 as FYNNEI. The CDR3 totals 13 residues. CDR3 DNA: TGTGCCAGCAATAGGGGGGAGGATCAGCCCCAGCATTTT. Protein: CASNRGEDQPQHF.

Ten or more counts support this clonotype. CDR3 nucleotide sequence: TGTGCCAGCAGTACCCAGTTCACTGAAGCTTTCTTT. This gives the protein CASSTQFTEAFF. This chain uses TRBV28 with TRBJ1-1, with unresolved D. The V end was cut by 5 bases, the J end by 4 bases, with 8 bases between. This CDR3 is built from 12 residues. CDR1 and CDR2 (germline): MDHEN, SYDVKM.